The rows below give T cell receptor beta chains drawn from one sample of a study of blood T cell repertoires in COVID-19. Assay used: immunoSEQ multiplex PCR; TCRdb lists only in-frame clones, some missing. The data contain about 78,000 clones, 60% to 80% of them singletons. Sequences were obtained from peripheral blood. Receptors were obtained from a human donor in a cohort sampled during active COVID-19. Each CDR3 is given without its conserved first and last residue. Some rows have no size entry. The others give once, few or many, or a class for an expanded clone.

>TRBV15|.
ATSRDLVGNQPQH
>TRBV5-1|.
ASSTGQSGFPGANVLT
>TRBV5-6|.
ASSLRTGQAYSPLH
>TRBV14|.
ASSQDRYTEAF
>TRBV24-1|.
ATSGLDRPSEAF
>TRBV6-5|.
ASSNSLGNTIY
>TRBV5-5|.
ASSPGLAGGPAGELF
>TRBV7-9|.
ASSSTENQPQH
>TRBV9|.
ASSPRTGALGANVLT
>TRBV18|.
ASSPRQGQGVEYNEQF
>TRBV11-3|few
ASSPRTSGANEQF
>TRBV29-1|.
SVEKFGTGGYEQY
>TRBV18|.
ASSEEGGSYNEQF
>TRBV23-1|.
ASSQGDRVLMNTEAF
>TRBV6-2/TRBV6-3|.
ASSPRQGNTEAF
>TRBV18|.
ASSPKTSGGLPSGANVLT
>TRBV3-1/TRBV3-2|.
ASSPQGAYGKLF
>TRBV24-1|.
ATSSNPGQGVSYEQY
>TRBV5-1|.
ASSLARQLNTEAF
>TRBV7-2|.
ASSLLQGSTDTQY
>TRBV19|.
ASSGPGQGSNTGELF
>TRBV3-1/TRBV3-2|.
ASSPGNRAHTEAF
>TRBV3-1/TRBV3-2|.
ASSQGGRVGTEAF
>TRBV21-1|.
ASIGGTEAF
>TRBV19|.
ASTIRGQGGEAF
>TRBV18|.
ASSPPPAGSTEAF
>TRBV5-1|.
ASSLLVTGNTEAF
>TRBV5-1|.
ASSLSPGEKLF
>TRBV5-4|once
ASSLGLTSYNEQF
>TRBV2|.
ASSPGQGAKWGYT
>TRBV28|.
ASSADSYEQY
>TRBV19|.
ASSIGPGQETQY
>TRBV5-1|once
ASSSPQGGSPLH
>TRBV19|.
ASSSGQGDYGYT
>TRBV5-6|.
ASSYLGDRGGGGYT
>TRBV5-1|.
ASSLNFPGQVVGELF
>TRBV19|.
ASSIRGWGVGGNQPQH
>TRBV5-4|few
ASSQTGQETQY
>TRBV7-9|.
ASGSGFEQY
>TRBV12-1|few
ASVGSHYEQY
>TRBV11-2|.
ASSRQPNTEAF
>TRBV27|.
ASSLLSQAPYEQY
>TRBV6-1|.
ASSEAQGAYGYT
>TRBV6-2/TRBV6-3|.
ASSTGQGGFSSPLH
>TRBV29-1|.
SGTDRGTEKLF
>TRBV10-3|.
AISELDTEAF
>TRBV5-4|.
ASSLGPGPNQPQH
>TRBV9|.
ASSVAGQGLNEQY
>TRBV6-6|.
ASSHGVYSGANVLT
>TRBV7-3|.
ASSLRGGTEAF
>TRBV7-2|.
ASSLRTVKGRGNTIY
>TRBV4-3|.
ASSQGLNYGYT
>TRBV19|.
ASSLLAGGSYEQY